Below, 16 T cell receptor beta chains from the same sample are listed, as sequenced in a study of blood T cell repertoires in COVID-19. Generated by immunoSEQ multiplex PCR, the TCRdb table keeps only in-frame clones and is missing some. The table lists 200,000 to 300,000 clones, around 88% of them singletons. The sequencing input was PBMCs or T cells enriched from blood (not recorded which). These receptors were collected from a woman in her 50s who had recovered from COVID-19.

This clone was seen just once. This rearrangement joins TRBV7-9 to TRBJ2-3; 9 bases are shared with TRBD1. Germline-derived CDR1 and CDR2 are SEHNR and FQNEAQ (reference sequence). J was trimmed by 6 bases and V by 10 bases; bases with no gene match: 11. The CDR3 is 14 residues long. CDR3 nucleotide sequence: TGTGCCACCACCGGGACAGGGCCCTCGGATACGCAGTATTTT. It specifies CATTGTGPSDTQYF. Filled out from reference TRBV7-9 and TRBJ2-3, the complete variable domain reads DTGVSQNPRHKITKRGQNVTFRCDPISEHNRLYWYRQTLGQGPEFLTYFQNEAQLEKSRLLSDRFSAERPKGSFSTLEIQRTEQGDSAMYLCATTGTGPSDTQYFGPGTRLTVL.

V and J are TRBV7-2 and TRBJ1-6; a possible D gene is TRBD1 (6 bases). There are 14 residues in the CDR3. V was trimmed by 5 bases and J by 5 bases, leaving 10 bases between them. The germline CDR1 and CDR2 sequences are SGHTA and FQGNSA. In nucleotides, the CDR3 is TGTGCCAGCAGCAAACAGGGAAATAATTCACCCCTCCACTTT. Protein product: CASSKQGNNSPLHF.

The genes are TRBV5-6 and TRBJ2-1; 9 bases match TRBD1. Unmatched junction bases numbered 14, after V lost 3 bases and J lost 7 bases. The CDR3 has 17 amino acids. CDR1 and CDR2 from the germline V gene are SGHDT and YYEEEE. CDR3 region: CASSSGRNRGRGNEQFF. The DNA for the CDR3 is TGTGCCAGCAGCTCGGGTCGGAACAGGGGGCGCGGGAATGAGCAGTTCTTC.

The J gene is TRBJ1-1, the V gene TRBV2, with D possibly matching TRBD1 (6 bases). V was clipped by 3 bases and J by 0 bases, with 8 bases between them. Germline V gene data show CDR1 as SNHLY and CDR2 as FYNNEI. The CDR3 length is 14 residues. The CDR3 DNA reads TGTGCCAGCAGTGAGACAGGCGTGAACACTGAAGCTTTCTTT. This encodes CASSETGVNTEAFF.

The chain combines TRBV18 with TRBJ1-1, with TRBD1 identical over 7 bases. The CDR3 covers 14 residues. The V gene's germline CDR1 is KGHSH and CDR2 LQKENI. V was pared by 1 base and J by 5 bases, with 4 bases of the junction left unmatched. The DNA for the CDR3 is TGTGCCAGCTCACCACTGGGACAGTTTACTGAAGCTTTCTTT. The encoded protein is CASSPLGQFTEAFF.

V usage is TRBV11-3 and J usage is TRBJ1-2, with 7 bases that match TRBD1. This CDR3 is built from 15 residues. Germline V gene data show CDR1 as SGHNT and CDR2 as YENEEA. V was clipped by 4 bases and J by 2 bases; unmatched bases: 7. The CDR3 region is CASSSYRGGNYGYTF. The CDR3 DNA sequence: TGTGCCAGCAGCTCCTACAGGGGAGGCAACTATGGCTACACCTTC. Looking up the rest from reference TRBV11-3 and TRBJ1-2 gives the full variable domain: EAGVVQSPRYKIIEKKQPVAFWCNPISGHNTLYWYLQNLGQGPELLIRYENEEAVDDSQLPKDRFSAERLKGVDSTLKIQPAELGDSAVYLCASSSYRGGNYGYTFGSGTRLTVV.

This chain connects TRBV7-9 to TRBJ1-2; D unresolved. CDR3 size: 13 residues. The germline gives CDR1 SEHNR, CDR2 FQNEAQ (reference sequence). The ends were cut back, 5 bases at V and 4 bases at J, with 11 bases in the middle. CDR3 in amino acids: CASSDRESYGYTF. In nucleotides, the CDR3 is TGTGCCAGCAGCGACCGGGAGAGCTATGGCTACACCTTC.

This chain uses TRBV14 with TRBJ2-3; TRBD1 might be the D (5 bases). V dropped 0 bases and J dropped 3 bases, with 22 bases sitting between them. CDR1 SGHDN and CDR2 FVKESK come from the germline V gene. CDR3 length equals 19 residues. CDR3 nucleotide sequence: TGTGCCAGCAGCCAAGATCGAGCGAGGAAGGGGCGTAAGACAGATACGCAGTATTTT. Amino acid sequence: CASSQDRARKGRKTDTQYF.

The chain employs TRBV6-5 and TRBJ1-1; possibly TRBD1 for D (6 bases). V was cut by 2 bases and J by 4 bases, with 11 bases left in between. The CDR3 has 14 amino acids. CDR1 and CDR2 from the germline V gene are MNHEY and SVGAGI. The CDR3 loop is CASSYGGWGTEAFF. The CDR3 DNA reads as TGTGCCAGCAGTTACGGGGGCTGGGGCACTGAAGCTTTCTTT.

The V call is TRBV7-8, the J call TRBJ1-1, with 11 bases matching TRBD1. The CDR3 extends over 16 amino acids. V dropped 5 bases and J dropped 7; count of bases not matched to a gene: 12. CDR1 SGHVS and CDR2 FQNEAQ come from the germline V gene. CDR3 sequence (DNA): TGTGCCAGCAGCCTTGCCACCGGGACAGGGGGGAATGAAGCTTTCTTT. As protein: CASSLATGTGGNEAFF.

The gene calls are TRBV7-2 and TRBJ1-3, with TRBD1 identical over 8 bases. The J segment lost 2 bases and the V segment lost 5 bases, leaving 5 bases of the junction unmatched. CDR1 is SGHTA and CDR2 is FQGNSA in the germline V gene. This CDR3 has 15 residues. CDR3 amino acids: CASSPQGATGNTIYF. In nucleotides, the CDR3 is TGTGCCAGCAGCCCGCAGGGGGCAACTGGAAACACCATATATTTT.

The chain links TRBV30 to TRBJ1-4, with D unresolved. The CDR3 totals 12 residues. The germline V gene encodes CDR1 GTSNPN and CDR2 SVGIG (reference sequence). V was pared by 2 bases and J by 8 bases, with 9 bases between. CDR3: CAWSQVAEKLFF. CDR3 sequence (DNA): TGTGCCTGGAGTCAGGTGGCGGAAAAACTGTTTTTT.

The genes are TRBV5-6 and TRBJ1-3; 8 nucleotides agree with TRBD1. Losses at the gene ends were 4 bases for V and 6 bases for J; bases not matched to a gene: 9. Germline V gene sequence: CDR1 SGHDT, CDR2 YYEEEE. This CDR3 comprises 15 residues. The CDR3 is CASSLDRGIENTIYF. The CDR3 nucleotides read TGTGCCAGCAGCCTTGACAGGGGAATTGAAAACACCATATATTTT.

The chain is built from TRBV5-1 and TRBJ2-7, with D tentatively TRBD1 (7 bases). The CDR3 extends over 13 amino acids. Trimming removed 1 base at V and 6 bases at J, with 11 bases between. Germline CDR1 SGHRS, CDR2 YFSETQ. CDR3 DNA sequence: TGCGCCAGCAGCTTGCAGGGGGAGGTCGAGCAGTACTTC. Amino acid sequence: CASSLQGEVEQYF.

V usage is TRBV27 and J usage is TRBJ2-3, with TRBD1 as a possible D gene (5 bases). CDR3 length equals 12 residues. Germline V gene lookup returns CDR1 MNHEY and CDR2 SMNVEV (reference sequence). Trimming removed 6 bases at V and 5 bases at J, with 9 bases between. CDR3 sequence reads: CASSLQGDTQYF. The CDR3 bases are TGTGCCAGCAGCCTTCAGGGAGATACGCAGTATTTT.

V usage is TRBV18 and J usage is TRBJ2-1; no clear D. There are 13 residues in the CDR3. In germline, CDR1 is KGHSH, CDR2 LQKENI. The germline V and J ends were trimmed by 9 bases and 6 bases, with 15 bases remaining between them. CDR3 in amino acids: CASLTRPSNEQFF. The CDR3 DNA reads TGTGCCAGTCTCACAAGGCCTAGCAATGAGCAGTTCTTC.